Listed below are T cell receptor beta chains from one sample, sequenced in a study of blood T cells in healthy people across ages. TCRdb reanalysed the 5' RACE reads using MiXCR and keeps one entry per CDR3 protein. The top ten clones hold 13% of a sample with some 900,000 distinct CDR3 sequences, 40% to 60% of them seen once. The sequenced sample consisted of blood. These receptors were collected from a man aged 25 to 45 in good health. Both conserved end residues are part of each CDR3. A D gene is named only where the DNA matches it firmly. Clone size appears in some rows only: once, few, many, or a class for an expanded clone.

d_call	v_call	clone_size	j_call	cdr3_nt	cdr3_aa
NA	TRBV4-1	NA	TRBJ2-5	TGCGCCAGTAGCCATCAACCGGACGGGGAGACCCAGTACTTC	CASSHQPDGETQYF
NA	TRBV11-1	once	TRBJ2-2	TGTGCCAGCAGCTTAGCGCCGAGCATGGGCTCCGGGGAGCTGTTTTTT	CASSLAPSMGSGELFF
NA	TRBV5-1	NA	TRBJ2-3	TGCGCCAGCAGCTTGACAACCACAGATACGCAGTATTTT	CASSLTTTDTQYF
TRBD2	TRBV5-1	few	TRBJ2-1	TGCGCCAGCAGCTGGACTTACGGGGGGGATTACTCCTACAATGAGCAGTTCTTC	CASSWTYGGDYSYNEQFF
NA	TRBV6-1	NA	TRBJ2-5	TGTGCCAGCAGTCCGGGACCCCCAAAGACCCAGTACTTC	CASSPGPPKTQYF
NA	TRBV24-1	NA	TRBJ1-5	TGTGCCACCTCGGACAGAGCGGACAATCAGCCCCAGCATTTT	CATSDRADNQPQHF
TRBD1	TRBV29-1	NA	TRBJ2-5	TGCAGCGTACGGACAGGGGCCATAGAGACCCAGTACTTC	CSVRTGAIETQYF
NA	TRBV25-1	NA	TRBJ2-7	TGTGCCAGCAGTGAATATCTGGGCGAGCAGTACTTC	CASSEYLGEQYF
NA	TRBV5-5	NA	TRBJ1-1	TGTGCCAGCAGCTTGGGGGTTCCTGAAGCTTTCTTT	CASSLGVPEAFF
TRBD1	TRBV6-1	NA	TRBJ2-5	TGTGCCAGCAGTGAAAGGGCCGGGACAGGGTACCAAGAGACCCAGTACTTC	CASSERAGTGYQETQYF
NA	TRBV29-1	NA	TRBJ2-5	TGCAGCGTTGATAGCGGCAAACAAGAGACCCAGTACTTC	CSVDSGKQETQYF
NA	TRBV29-1	NA	TRBJ2-7	TGCAGCGTTGAAGAGAACCTGGCTGGCTCCTACGAGCAGTACTTC	CSVEENLAGSYEQYF
NA	TRBV29-1	few	TRBJ2-1	TGCAGCGTTGCGGACACATACAATGAGCAGTTCTTC	CSVADTYNEQFF
NA	TRBV29-1	NA	TRBJ1-2	TGCAGCGTTGAAGATGTGGGCAGGACGATCTATGGCTACACCTTC	CSVEDVGRTIYGYTF
NA	TRBV6-1	NA	TRBJ1-4	TGTGCCAGCAGTGAAGAGAGGGCCCTTAATGAAAAACTGTTTTTT	CASSEERALNEKLFF
TRBD2	TRBV29-1	NA	TRBJ2-1	TGCAGCGTTACGTCTAGCGGGGGGTCCAACTCCTACAATGAGCAGTTCTTC	CSVTSSGGSNSYNEQFF
NA	TRBV18	NA	TRBJ2-7	TGTGCCAGCTCACCCCCCGGTGGGGGGATGACCTACGAGCAGTACTTC	CASSPPGGGMTYEQYF
NA	TRBV10-3	few	TRBJ1-1	TGTGCCATCAGTGAGGGCAGGGTAGGCACTGAAGCTTTCTTT	CAISEGRVGTEAFF
TRBD1	TRBV4-2	NA	TRBJ1-5	TGTGCCAGCAGCCAAGGGGACAGGGAGAGTCAGCCCCAGCATTTT	CASSQGDRESQPQHF
NA	TRBV28	NA	TRBJ1-2	TGTGCCAGCAGTTTGCGGCCAGGGGCCCCTAGGGGCTACACCTTC	CASSLRPGAPRGYTF
NA	TRBV7-9	many	TRBJ2-3	TGTGCCAGCAGCTTAGTGGGACTGGGCACAGATACGCAGTATTTT	CASSLVGLGTDTQYF
NA	TRBV28	few	TRBJ1-1	TGTGCCAGCAGGCTAGGGACTGAAGCTTTCTTT	CASRLGTEAFF
NA	TRBV10-3	NA	TRBJ2-7	TGTGCCATCAGGGGGGAAGGGGAGCAGTACTTC	CAIRGEGEQYF
NA	TRBV27	NA	TRBJ2-1	TGTGCCAGCTCCTTCAATTCAGCAGAGCAGTTCTTC	CASSFNSAEQFF
TRBD2	TRBV7-6	NA	TRBJ2-3	TGTGCCAGCAGCTTAGCGCCCCCACTAGCGCCGGATACGCAGTATTTT	CASSLAPPLAPDTQYF
NA	TRBV5-6	few	TRBJ2-3	TGTGCCAGCAGCCCCCGGCGTACCGGGGCGAACACAGATACGCAGTATTTT	CASSPRRTGANTDTQYF
NA	TRBV24-1	NA	TRBJ2-5	TGTGCCACCAGTGTCGCCATTGTAGGGTATGAGACCCAGTACTTC	CATSVAIVGYETQYF
TRBD1	TRBV5-1	few	TRBJ1-6	TGCGCCAGCTACCCCGGGGACAGATATTCACCCCTCCACTTT	CASYPGDRYSPLHF
NA	TRBV28	NA	TRBJ1-4	TGTGCCAGCAGTTCCCCCGGGGGTCCTAATGAAAAACTGTTTTTT	CASSSPGGPNEKLFF
TRBD2	TRBV28	many	TRBJ2-1	TGTGCCAGCTCTGCCTCTGACGGACTAGCGGGTAATGAGCAGTTCTTC	CASSASDGLAGNEQFF
NA	TRBV6-4	few	TRBJ2-3	TGTGCCAGCAGTGACGAGGGGGGTCGCACAGATACGCAGTATTTT	CASSDEGGRTDTQYF
TRBD1	TRBV7-9	NA	TRBJ1-1	TGTGCCTTATCGGGACAGGGGAGGACTGAAGCTTTCTTT	CALSGQGRTEAFF
NA	TRBV12-3/TRBV12-4	few	TRBJ1-5	TGTGCCAGCAGTCCTCCGGGGCTTTCAAATCAGCCCCAGCATTTT	CASSPPGLSNQPQHF